The 7 T cell receptor beta chains in this list originate from one sample, sequenced in a study of a mutant IDH1 vaccine in newly diagnosed glioma. Time point reported: week 5, during vaccination. A 20-mer mutant IDH1 peptide at 300 ug was injected subcutaneously with topical imiquimod. The assay was immunoSEQ multiplex PCR, and TCRdb's table has in-frame clones only and misses some. Here the sample spans under 95,000 clones, about 91% being singletons. No antigen has been assigned to these receptors. The input for sequencing was PBMCs, taken from a glioma patient whose treatment included an IDH1 peptide vaccine. The origin of the receptors is a woman aged 45 to 65 with glioma.

V usage is TRBV6-5 and J usage is TRBJ1-5; D gene uncertain. CDR1 MNHEY and CDR2 SVGAGI come from the germline V gene. Trimming shortened V by 2 bases and J by 5 bases, and 7 bases separated the two germline ends. The CDR3 loop spans 13 amino acids. CDR3 in amino acids: CASSYNIDQPQHF. CDR3 coding DNA: TGTGCCAGCAGTTACAACATAGATCAGCCCCAGCATTTT.

This sequence joins TRBV30 and TRBJ2-3; D ambiguous. Per the germline V gene, CDR1 is GTSNPN and CDR2 is SVGIG (reference sequence). The CDR3 has 11 amino acids. V was trimmed by 1 base and J by 4 bases, leaving 3 bases between them. CDR3 sequence: CAWSGADTQYF. Here the CDR3 DNA reads TGTGCCTGGAGTGGTGCAGATACGCAGTATTTT.

The chain joins TRBV12-2 to TRBJ2-5. TRBV12-2 has pseudogene status. CDR3 size: 10 residues. In DNA, the CDR3 is TGTGCAAGTCGCTTCGAGACCCAGTACTTC. Amino acid sequence: CASRFETQYF.

This clone was detected only a few times. The CDR3 nucleotides are TGTGCCAGCAGCCTTGGGACTAGCGGAAGGGCCGGGGAGCTGTTTTTT. It translates to CASSLGTSGRAGELFF. The V call is TRBV14, the J call TRBJ2-2; 11 positions agree with TRBD2. Trimming cost V 4 bases and J 6 bases; bases outside gene matches: 7. This CDR3 has 16 residues. From germline, CDR1 is SGHDN and CDR2 FVKESK. Together with reference TRBV14 and TRBJ2-2, the CDR3 gives the full variable domain: EAGVTQFPSHSVIEKGQTVTLRCDPISGHDNLYWYRRVMGKEIKFLLHFVKESKQDESGMPNNRFLAERTGGTYSTLKVQPAELEDSGVYFCASSLGTSGRAGELFFGEGSRLTVL.

This clone was detected only once. The V and J genes are TRBV27 and TRBJ2-3, with TRBD2 matching over 16 bases. Germline CDR1 and CDR2: MNHEY and SMNVEV (reference sequence). The CDR3 has 20 amino acids. V lost 4 bases to trimming and J lost 6 bases; unmatched junction nucleotides: 16. In DNA, the CDR3 is TGTGCCAGCAGTTCGAGGGACAGCTTACCGGGACTAGCGGGAGGGGATACGCAGTATTTT. Translating gives CASSSRDSLPGLAGGDTQYF.

The V and J genes are TRBV5-6 and TRBJ1-2; D not resolved. Germline V gives CDR1 SGHDT, CDR2 YYEEEE. The CDR3 covers 12 residues. V was trimmed by 0 bases and J by 8 bases, leaving 8 bases between them. Here the CDR3 reads CASSLDGYGYTF. CDR3 coding DNA: TGTGCCAGCAGCTTGGATGGGTACGGCTACACCTTC.

The V call is TRBV19, the J call TRBJ2-1; tentatively, D is TRBD2 (6 bases). Germline values: CDR1 LNHDA, CDR2 SQIVND (reference sequence). Trimming left V 5 bases short and J 7 bases short, with 15 bases between. The CDR3 is 14 amino acids. CDR3 coding DNA: TGTGCCAGTAGTTTCCATGGGGCGGGGAATGAGCAGTTCTTC. Amino acid sequence: CASSFHGAGNEQFF.